This TCR beta chain emerged from a study of shared clonotypes between healthy human individuals. The study, taken as a whole, reports: Memory subsets generally showed lower estimated richness than naive subsets. Clonotype sharing among donors likely depends on sequencing depth.

With 7 bases clipped from V and 4 bases from J, the junction kept 11 bases outside the gene matches. This CDR3 contains 15 residues. The germline CDR1 and CDR2 sequences are MNHEY and SVGAGI. As for this clone: Antigen: not known.

All of the donors resided in Nashville, Tennessee, and each was a Caucasian adult. Source study methods: Filtering was not the same, since immunoSEQ gave junction-only sequences without quality scores. Sequenced by immunoSEQ multiplex PCR; TCRdb stores in-frame clones only, minus some. The DNA gave D and trimming, while V, J and clone size come from that table. The repertoire has 2 million to 2.5 million clones, 95% of them found once; the top ten carry around 0.13%. The sequence was collected from a man younger than 35 in good health. The sample consisted of naive CD4+ T cells sorted from blood. Subset described: CD45RA+ positively selected. The V gene is TRBV6-5, the J gene TRBJ2-5; 8 bases line up with TRBD1. The CDR3 DNA sequence: TGTGCCAGCACCCTAAAACCGACAGGGGCAGAGACCCAGTACTTC. This translates into CASTLKPTGAETQYF.